This T cell receptor beta chain was sequenced during a study of neoadjuvant anti-PD-1 for oral cavity cancer. Trimming shortened V by 0 bases and J by 8 bases, and 14 bases separated the two germline ends. CDR3 length equals 15 residues. Germline V gene data show CDR1 as SGDLS and CDR2 as YYNGEE. Most PBMC samples had around 480 ng input DNA in six replicates. TCRdb's copy holds only in-frame clones and misses some; the assay was immunoSEQ multiplex PCR. The sample yields 11,000 to 15,000 clones, about 70% seen once. The input for sequencing was PBMCs, taken before nivolumab (anti-PD-1) treatment. This receptor was obtained from a person between 35 and 79 years old with oral cavity squamous cell carcinoma. The rearrangement links TRBV9 to TRBJ1-4; D is ambiguous. DNA for the CDR3: TGTGCCAGCAGCGTAGGGGCAGGCCCTGGGGAAAAACTGTTTTTT. As protein: CASSVGAGPGEKLFF.